This entry is about one T cell receptor (beta chain). Its antigen is unknown. Other DNA sequences in this specimen translate into the identical CDR3. CDR1 is SGHVS, CDR2 FQNEAQ, per germline. Between the trimmed V and J ends, which lost 1 base and 1 base, there was a span of 4 bases. CDR3 size: 13 residues. It was CD45RO-negative cells, positively selected for CCR7, that made up naive CD8 cells, with terminally differentiated effector memory CD45RA+ cells excluded. Generated by immunoSEQ multiplex PCR, the TCRdb table keeps only in-frame clones and is missing some. The sample comprises about 2.2 million clones, roughly 95% of which are singletons, and under 2% rests with the top ten. The data derive from a study of shared clonotypes between healthy human individuals. General study points: Large sequencing depth failed to make sorted-subset sequencing complete, rarefaction showed.

Material: naive CD8+ T cells from PBMCs. This receptor was taken from a man aged 18 to 29 in good health. Some clones in this sample may be carry-over from other donors' samples. The chain uses TRBV7-8 and TRBJ1-1; no clear D gene. The CDR3 loop is CASSLDRNTEAFF. As DNA, the CDR3 is TGTGCCAGCAGCTTAGACCGGAACACTGAAGCTTTCTTT.